This T cell receptor beta chain was recorded in a study of T-cell memory formation after mild COVID-19. Overall study results and limits: CD4+ contracting clones were found mainly in CM and EM, and CD8+ ones in EMRA. Pre-infection memory already had some responding clones, implying cross-reactive memory joined.

To note about this clonotype: Antigen unknown.

TCRdb ran MiXCR on the 5' RACE reads and lists one entry per CDR3 protein. Of some 160,000 distinct CDR3 sequences listed, 25% to 40% are singletons. The CDR3 is made up of 14 amino acids. Trimming took 6 bases from V and 5 from J, leaving 11 bases between them. Per germline, CDR1 KGHSH and CDR2 LQKENI. The sequencing input was PBMCs or a T cell subset sorted from them (not recorded which). The origin of this receptor is an adult woman who had mild COVID-19 (a few samples of this study predate the infection). Cell type and time point are not known. This chain connects TRBV18 to TRBJ1-6; D is uncertain. The CDR3 nucleotides are TGTGCCAGCTCCTCCGCGGTAGATAATTCACCCCTCCACTTT. Amino acids: CASSSAVDNSPLHF.